These 25 T cell receptor beta chains were all obtained from the same sample, sequenced in a study of blood T cell repertoires in COVID-19. This table comes from immunoSEQ multiplex PCR, and its TCRdb copy is limited to in-frame clones, with some not included. The table has 150,000 to 200,000 clones, 70% to 85% seen once. The source material was peripheral blood. The receptors were sampled from a woman older than 75 with acute or convalescent COVID-19.

The chain has TRBV19 and TRBJ2-1, with D maybe TRBD2 (5 bases). V was shortened by 2 bases and J by 8 bases, with 16 bases between the two germline ends. Germline V gene sequence: CDR1 LNHDA, CDR2 SQIVND (reference sequence). The CDR3 has 15 amino acids. CDR3 sequence reads: CASSITMGGWDEQFF. The CDR3, as DNA: TGTGCCAGTAGTATAACTATGGGCGGGTGGGATGAGCAGTTCTTC.

In this sample, this clone turned up once. This chain connects TRBV7-2 to TRBJ1-1; no firm D call. V lost 7 bases to trimming and J lost 6 bases, with 18 bases between them. CDR3 length: 14 amino acids. Germline CDR1 and CDR2: SGHTA and FQGNSA. DNA of the CDR3: TGTGCCAGCACCTTGGGAGGGAAAGCACCTGAAGCTTTCTTT. Amino acids: CASTLGGKAPEAFF.

The chain links TRBV7-3 to TRBJ2-2, with D possibly TRBD1 on 6 matching bases. CDR1 is SGHTA, CDR2 FQGTGA, per germline. This CDR3 has 15 residues. Trimming stripped 5 bases from V and 7 bases from J, with 17 bases between. CDR3 region: CASSPLLGAGGELFF. CDR3 bases: TGTGCCAGCAGCCCCCTTTTGGGGGCTGGCGGGGAGCTGTTTTTT.

In nucleotides, the CDR3 is TGCGCCAGCAGCTTGGCCGGGCCATCAGGGGCCCGGGAGACCCAGTACTTC. Protein: CASSLAGPSGARETQYF. V is TRBV5-1 and J is TRBJ2-5, with a tentative D call TRBD1 (6 bases). The CDR3 is 17 amino acids. CDR1 is SGHRS and CDR2 is YFSETQ in the germline V gene. Trimming removed 0 bases from V and 5 bases from J, with 20 bases in between.

The chain uses TRBV7-8 and TRBJ2-7, with D perhaps matching TRBD2 (6 bases). The germline CDR1 and CDR2 sequences are SGHVS and FQNEAQ. Trimming pared 0 bases from V and 1 base from J, leaving 13 bases between. The CDR3 totals 16 residues. The CDR3 region has the DNA TGTGCCAGCAGCTTAGCTGGGCGGGGTTCTTCCTACGAGCAGTACTTC. It yields the protein CASSLAGRGSSYEQYF. Based on the CDR3 plus reference TRBV7-8 and TRBJ2-7, the full variable domain is GAGVSQSPRYKVAKRGQDVALRCDPISGHVSLFWYQQALGQGPEFLTYFQNEAQLDKSGLPSDRFFAERPEGSVSTLKIQRTQQEDSAVYLCASSLAGRGSSYEQYFGPGTRLTVT.

In nucleotides, the CDR3 is TGTGCCAGCACCGGGGGGGACTCCTATAATTCACCCCTCCACTTT. This gives the protein CASTGGDSYNSPLHF. This sequence joins TRBV7-2 and TRBJ1-6; a weak D match, TRBD1 (5 bases). The CDR3 contains 15 residues. Trimming took 7 bases from V and 0 from J, leaving 10 bases between them. CDR1 and CDR2 (germline): SGHTA, FQGNSA.

This chain connects TRBV2 to TRBJ1-2, with 9 bases aligning to TRBD1. The germline V gene has CDR1 SNHLY and CDR2 FYNNEI. The CDR3 spans 15 residues. The V and J ends lost 6 bases and 4 bases, in that order; junction bases with no gene match: 9. The CDR3 nucleotides are TGTGCCAGCAGGACAGGGGGTGGGCCAGCCTATGGCTACACCTTC. Translated, it gives CASRTGGGPAYGYTF. The full variable domain, in which reference TRBV2 and TRBJ1-2 provide the parts outside the CDR3, is EPEVTQTPSHQVTQMGQEVILRCVPISNHLYFYWYRQILGQKVEFLVSFYNNEISEKSEIFDDQFSVERPDGSNFTLKIRSTKLEDSAMYFCASRTGGGPAYGYTFGSGTRLTVV.

There are a few counts of this clone. V usage is TRBV19 and J usage is TRBJ2-7; 9 nucleotides align to TRBD1. Germline CDR1 and CDR2: LNHDA and SQIVND (reference sequence). Trimming at V came to 8 bases and at J to 6 bases, leaving 8 bases not matched to a gene. This CDR3 spans 13 amino acids. In nucleotides, the CDR3 is TGTGCCAGTGGCTGGACAGGGGAGGGCGAGCAGTACTTC. Residues: CASGWTGEGEQYF.

The chain recombines TRBV9 with TRBJ1-2, with TRBD1 matching 11 bases. V lost 0 bases, J lost 5 bases, and 3 bases stayed unmatched. Germline V gives CDR1 SGDLS, CDR2 YYNGEE. The CDR3 sequence is 15 residues long. The CDR3 DNA sequence: TGTGCCAGCAGCGTAGTAGGACAGGGGGCATATGGCTACACCTTC. It encodes CASSVVGQGAYGYTF.

The chain has TRBV5-1 and TRBJ2-7; D might be TRBD1 (6 bases). The germline gives CDR1 SGHRS, CDR2 YFSETQ. Deletions cut 3 bases from V and 4 bases from J, with 8 bases between. This CDR3 spans 12 amino acids. This CDR3 reads CASSSQGYEQYF. CDR3 in DNA: TGCGCCAGCAGCTCTCAGGGGTACGAGCAGTACTTC.

The rearrangement links TRBV29-1 to TRBJ1-1, with D possibly matching TRBD1 (5 bases). V was trimmed by 7 bases and J by 4 bases, leaving 10 bases between them. CDR3 length equals 11 residues. The germline V gene has CDR1 SQVTM and CDR2 ANQGSEA. The CDR3 region is CSADSVTEAFF. In DNA, the CDR3 is TGCAGCGCTGACAGCGTCACTGAAGCTTTCTTT.

J is TRBJ2-3 and V is TRBV6-4; unclear D gene. The germline V gene encodes CDR1 MRHNA and CDR2 SNTAGT. Trimming took off 2 bases at V and 2 bases at J, with 8 bases between the two ends. The CDR3 length is 14 residues. The CDR3 DNA sequence: TGTGCCAGCAGTGACGTCGGTACCACAGATACGCAGTATTTT. Translated, it gives CASSDVGTTDTQYF.

Points on this clone: The same CDR3 also results from other DNA sequences found in this sample. V gene TRBV6-5 combines with J gene TRBJ1-2, with 7 bases lining up with TRBD1. The CDR3 sequence is 13 residues long. With V trimmed by 1 base and J by 4 bases, 0 bases remained unmatched. CDR1 and CDR2 (germline): MNHEY, SVGAGI. The CDR3 DNA sequence: TGTGCCAGCAGTTACTACAGGGGCTATGGCTACACCTTC. Translating gives CASSYYRGYGYTF.

The chain is built from TRBV5-6 and TRBJ2-7; 10 nucleotides line up with TRBD2. V lost 5 bases and J lost 1; bases outside the gene matches: 12. Germline V gene lookup returns CDR1 SGHDT and CDR2 YYEEEE. There are 17 residues in the CDR3. CDR3 coding DNA: TGTGCCAGCAGGTCACGACCGGGACTAGCGCTTTCCTACGAGCAGTACTTC. Its protein product is CASRSRPGLALSYEQYF.

This clone came up once. This chain joins TRBV2 and TRBJ2-7; 10 bases fit TRBD2. The V segment lost 6 bases and the J segment 3 bases; nucleotides outside the gene matches: 5. This CDR3 region has 14 residues. Germline V gene sequence: CDR1 SNHLY, CDR2 FYNNEI. CDR3 DNA sequence: TGTGCCAGCAGGTTAGCGGGAGGCGGCTACGAGCAGTACTTC. It yields the protein CASRLAGGGYEQYF.

The count of this clone is one. CDR3 loop: CASSRTSGRGGVGDTQYF. The CDR3 DNA reads TGTGCCAGTAGCAGGACTAGCGGGAGAGGGGGGGTTGGAGATACGCAGTATTTT. The chain couples TRBV19 to TRBJ2-3; 13 bases match TRBD2. CDR1 and CDR2 from the germline V gene are LNHDA and SQIVND (reference sequence). The CDR3 length is 18 residues. V lost 6 bases, J lost 5 bases, and 14 bases stayed unmatched. The variable domain in full, completed from reference TRBV19 and TRBJ2-3, reads DGGITQSPKYLFRKEGQNVTLSCEQNLNHDAMYWYRQDPGQGLRLIYYSQIVNDFQKGDIAEGYSVSREKKESFPLTVTSAQKNPTAFYLCASSRTSGRGGVGDTQYFGPGTRLTVL.

The chain has TRBV19 and TRBJ2-1, with 7 nucleotides matching TRBD1. Per the germline V gene, CDR1 is LNHDA and CDR2 is SQIVND (reference sequence). The CDR3 has 14 amino acids. The ends lost 9 bases at V and 3 bases at J; junction bases unmatched: 8. CDR3 nucleotides: TGTGCCAGGATTACAGGGGACCTCTACAATGAGCAGTTCTTC. Encoded protein: CARITGDLYNEQFF. Variable domain in full (rest from reference TRBV19 and TRBJ2-1): DGGITQSPKYLFRKEGQNVTLSCEQNLNHDAMYWYRQDPGQGLRLIYYSQIVNDFQKGDIAEGYSVSREKKESFPLTVTSAQKNPTAFYLCARITGDLYNEQFFGPGTRLTVL.

The chain joins TRBV6-2 or TRBV6-3 to TRBJ1-4; no clear D. There are 15 residues in the CDR3. V gave up 0 bases and J gave up 0 bases, with 5 bases separating them. The germline V gene encodes CDR1 MNHEY and CDR2 SVGEGT. The CDR3 loop is CASSYSRTTNEKLFF. CDR3 DNA sequence: TGTGCCAGCAGTTACTCGCGGACAACTAATGAAAAACTGTTTTTT.

This clone was counted a few times. Because the CDR3's place on the DNA is in doubt, the DNA is left out and the CDR3 is given as listed by TCRdb. This CDR3 is CASSTFDMWATGAAF. This sequence joins TRBV11-2 and TRBJ2-7; the table's D call, TRBD1, has no DNA check behind it. Germline values: CDR1 SGHAT, CDR2 FQNNGV. The CDR3 is 15 residues long, ends included.

DNA for the CDR3: TGCGCCAGCAGCCCAGGCCCCCCCGGACAGGGCACTAACTATGGCTACACCTTC. This gives the protein CASSPGPPGQGTNYGYTF. This chain connects TRBV5-1 to TRBJ1-2, with TRBD1 identical over 8 bases. The trim removed 4 bases at V and 0 bases at J, leaving 14 bases unmatched. The germline V gene has CDR1 SGHRS and CDR2 YFSETQ. CDR3 size: 18 residues.

This clone came up once. V and J are TRBV5-1 and TRBJ2-5; possible D gene TRBD2, 5 bases. This CDR3 is built from 15 residues. V was trimmed by 5 bases and J by 1 base, leaving 15 bases between them. CDR1 is SGHRS and CDR2 is YFSETQ in the germline V gene. The CDR3 DNA reads as TGCGCCAGCAGTCCGGGCCCCGGGGTCCAAGAGACCCAGTACTTC. Amino acids: CASSPGPGVQETQYF.

The V call is TRBV7-3, the J call TRBJ2-1; D unclear. Between the trimmed V and J ends, which lost 0 bases and 2 bases, there was a span of 5 bases. The CDR3 is 14 residues long. CDR1 and CDR2 from the germline V gene are SGHTA and FQGTGA. The CDR3 loop is CASSLTSTYNEQFF. The CDR3 region has the DNA TGTGCCAGCAGCTTAACTAGCACCTACAATGAGCAGTTCTTC.

This clone was seen many times. V gene TRBV5-5 combines with J gene TRBJ2-6; D unresolved. The V gene's germline CDR1 is SGHKS and CDR2 YYEKEE (reference sequence). The V gene lost 4 bases and the J gene lost 0 bases, with 5 bases spanning the gap. The CDR3 length is 14 residues. The CDR3 DNA follows: TGTGCCAGCAGCGCGGCCTCTGGGGCCAACGTCCTGACTTTC. Amino acid sequence: CASSAASGANVLTF.

This clone has only a few counts. An end of the junction differs from the germline gene, which may be a read error. The J gene is TRBJ1-5, the V gene TRBV7-2, with D perhaps TRBD1 (5 bases). CDR1 SGHTA and CDR2 FQGNSA come from the germline V gene. This CDR3 is 15 amino acids long. The CDR3 coding sequence is TGTGCCAGCAGCTTCGGCAGGGAGGGCAACCAGCCCCAGCATTTT. As protein: CASSFGREGNQPQHF.

The chain employs TRBV3-1 (or the pseudogene TRBV3-2) and TRBJ2-7; TRBD2 is a possible D gene (6 bases). V was pared by 3 bases and J by 6 bases, with 18 bases between. Germline V gene data show CDR1 as LGHDT and CDR2 as YNNKEL (reference sequence). This CDR3 has 15 amino acids. CDR3 sequence reads: CASSQFVAGGGEQYF. CDR3 DNA sequence: TGTGCCAGCAGCCAGTTTGTGGCCGGGGGAGGCGAGCAGTACTTC.